This entry lists 9 T cell receptor beta chains sequenced from one sample in a study of identical twins. Using its own MiXCR run on the 5' RACE reads, TCRdb lists one record per CDR3 protein. The data contain 400,000 to 550,000 distinct CDR3 sequences, around 15% of them seen just once; the ten biggest clones take up approximately 1%. These data were also reused for a study on yellow fever vaccine responses in identical twins.

Input material: CD4+ T cells sorted from blood. These receptor sequences come from a woman between 18 and 29 years old in good health.

There are a few counts of this clonotype. This chain connects TRBV7-2 to TRBJ2-2, with D perhaps matching TRBD1 (6 bases). V was shortened by 5 bases and J by 6 bases, with 16 bases between the two germline ends. CDR3 length equals 15 residues. Looked up from germline, CDR1 is SGHTA and CDR2 is FQGNSA. The CDR3 coding sequence is TGTGCCAGCAGCATACAGGGTGGGATGCCCGGGGAGCTGTTTTTT. Translated, it gives CASSIQGGMPGELFF.

Only a few counts were recorded for this clonotype. This chain links TRBV14 with TRBJ2-3; D is ambiguous. Trimming shortened V by 1 base and J by 2 bases, and 7 bases separated the two germline ends. There are 14 residues in the CDR3. Germline V CDR1 and CDR2: SGHDN, FVKESK. CDR3 nucleotide sequence: TGTGCCAGCAGCCAAGTTCCTTCCACAGATACGCAGTATTTT. Translating it yields CASSQVPSTDTQYF. Looking up the rest from reference TRBV14 and TRBJ2-3 gives the full variable domain: EAGVTQFPSHSVIEKGQTVTLRCDPISGHDNLYWYRRVMGKEIKFLLHFVKESKQDESGMPNNRFLAERTGGTYSTLKVQPAELEDSGVYFCASSQVPSTDTQYFGPGTRLTVL.

The chain joins TRBV5-1 to TRBJ2-7; 9 nucleotides line up with TRBD1. The CDR3 has 14 residues. J lost 5 bases, V lost 4 bases, and 7 bases had no gene match. Per the germline V gene, CDR1 is SGHRS and CDR2 is YFSETQ. The CDR3 DNA reads as TGCGCCAGCAGCGCCCAACAGGGGGCCCACGAGCAGTACTTC. It is translated as CASSAQQGAHEQYF. The full variable domain, in which reference TRBV5-1 and TRBJ2-7 provide the parts outside the CDR3, is KAGVTQTPRYLIKTRGQQVTLSCSPISGHRSVSWYQQTPGQGLQFLFEYFSETQRNKGNFPGRFSGRQFSNSRSEMNVSTLELGDSALYLCASSAQQGAHEQYFGPGTRLTVT.

V and J are TRBV24-1 and TRBJ2-1, with D unclear. Looked up from germline, CDR1 is KGHDR and CDR2 is SFDVKD. V shed 3 bases and J shed 1 base, with 12 bases lying between them. CDR3 length: 16 residues. CDR3: CATSDPRLVSYNEQFF. The CDR3 DNA is TGTGCCACCAGTGATCCCCGCCTGGTATCCTACAATGAGCAGTTCTTC.

This chain links TRBV7-2 with TRBJ2-1; a possible D gene is TRBD1 (6 bases). The CDR3 is 17 amino acids. Trimming left V 5 bases short and J 0 bases short, with 17 bases between. CDR1 SGHTA and CDR2 FQGNSA come from the germline V gene. As DNA, the CDR3 is TGTGCCAGCAGCAACCGGGCCCAGGGGAGCTCCTACAATGAGCAGTTCTTC. Protein: CASSNRAQGSSYNEQFF.

On this clonotype: Relative to the germline gene, one junction end is altered; a read error may explain this. V gene TRBV27 combines with J gene TRBJ1-6; no clear D gene. This CDR3 is 16 amino acids long. Germline-derived CDR1 and CDR2 are MNHEY and SMNVEV (reference sequence). As DNA, the CDR3 is TGTGCCAGCAGTTTATCGGGAGGGTCCTATAATTCACCCGTCCACTTT. Its protein is CASSLSGGSYNSPVHF.

This clonotype was seen only a few times. The CDR3 loop is CASSFWLAGGAYEQYF. In nucleotides, the CDR3 is TGTGCCAGCAGTTTTTGGTTAGCGGGGGGTGCCTACGAGCAGTACTTC. The chain recombines TRBV27 with TRBJ2-7; 10 bases line up with TRBD2. With 3 bases clipped from V and 2 bases from J, the junction kept 7 bases outside the gene matches. The CDR3 loop spans 16 amino acids. Germline-derived CDR1 and CDR2 are MNHEY and SMNVEV (reference sequence).

Many counts were recorded for this clonotype. The J gene is TRBJ2-7, the V gene TRBV12-3 or TRBV12-4; TRBD2 matches at 8 bases. The CDR3 runs 14 residues. J gave up 0 bases and V 10 bases, and 8 bases lay outside the gene matches. The CDR3 protein is CATRAGGASYEQYF. In nucleotides, the CDR3 is TGTGCCACCCGGGCGGGGGGCGCCTCCTACGAGCAGTACTTC.

This clonotype came up many times. V and J are TRBV12-3 or TRBV12-4 and TRBJ2-3, with 11 positions matching TRBD2. Losses at the gene ends were 4 bases for V and 2 bases for J; bases not matched to a gene: 8. This CDR3 has 17 residues. CDR3 sequence reads: CASSSPRLAGNTDTQYF. Here the CDR3 DNA reads TGTGCCAGCAGTTCCCCCAGACTAGCGGGGAACACAGATACGCAGTATTTT.